The source of this T cell receptor beta chain is a study of identical twins' blood T cells. General study findings and limits: Environmental influences on twin similarity could not be excluded. Twins shared more top CDR3 clonotypes than unrelated donors did. Out-of-frame TCRbeta clonotypes reportedly had markedly more similar V usage in twins than unrelated donors.

A previously described protocol, modified, built RNA-based TCR cDNA libraries. Via MiXCR, TCRdb re-called the 5' RACE reads, giving one row per CDR3 protein. Of a few hundred thousand distinct CDR3 sequences in the sample, over 25% were seen once. Turning to this clonotype: Its matching antigen is unknown.

The CDR3 has 15 amino acids. Germline lookup yields CDR1 DFQATT and CDR2 SNEGSKA (reference sequence). Trimming removed 2 bases from V and 9 bases from J, with 20 bases in between. The receptor's source is a woman aged 18-50 years in good health. The gene calls are TRBV20-1 and TRBJ1-5; tentatively, D is TRBD1 (6 bases). The sample comprised PBMCs. CDR3 sequence (DNA): TGCAGTGCTAGATTCACAGGGAGGGCATTGGGGCCCCAGCATTTT. Translation: CSARFTGRALGPQHF.